The 23 T cell receptor beta chains in this list originate from one sample, sequenced in a study of CXCR3-negative and CXCR3-positive naive CD8 T cells. The libraries of TRB cDNA were prepared using 5' RACE with UMI labels. Following a re-call of the 5' RACE reads, TCRdb has one entry per CDR3 protein and lacks DNA. The sample includes about 22,000 distinct CDR3 sequences. The sample comprised memory CD8+ T cells from blood. The receptor source for this set is a human donor in good health. Some clones in this sample may be carry-over from other donors' samples.

The chain couples TRBV29-1 to TRBJ1-1. There are 12 residues in the CDR3. The germline CDR1 and CDR2 sequences are SQVTM and ANQGSEA. CDR3 region: CSAPYGNTEAFF. Using reference TRBV29-1 and TRBJ1-1 for the parts outside the CDR3, the full variable domain is SAVISQKPSRDICQRGTSLTIQCQVDSQVTMMFWYRQQPGQSLTLIATANQGSEATYESGFVIDKFPISRPNLTFSTLTVSNMSPEDSSIYLCSAPYGNTEAFFGQGTRLTVV.

The V gene is TRBV9, the J gene TRBJ2-7; TCRdb indicates TRBD2, and absent DNA this call remains unverified. The CDR3 has 15 amino acids. Germline CDR1 reads SGDLS; CDR2 reads YYNGEE. This CDR3 reads CASSPPSAGSYEQYF.

The V gene is TRBV6-1, the J gene TRBJ2-1; as DNA is missing, the TRBD2 call by TCRdb cannot be tested. CDR1 MNHNS and CDR2 SASEGT come from the germline V gene. This CDR3 is 15 amino acids long. This chain's CDR3 is CASSEGLAGANEQFF.

V gene TRBV6-4 combines with J gene TRBJ2-3; TCRdb's D gene call, TRBD1, goes unchecked for lack of DNA. CDR3 length: 14 amino acids. Germline lookup yields CDR1 MRHNA and CDR2 SNTAGT. Here the CDR3 reads CASSAGGSSDTQYF.

The V and J genes are TRBV11-2 and TRBJ2-5; as DNA is missing, the TRBD2 call by TCRdb cannot be tested. Germline V gene lookup returns CDR1 SGHAT and CDR2 FQNNGV. CDR3 length equals 18 residues. CDR3 loop: CASSPWTSGGRAQETQYF.

The CDR3 region is CASSLARDRGTLVVVKPQHF. The V and J genes are TRBV28 and TRBJ1-5; TCRdb's assignment of TRBD1 cannot be checked, as there is no DNA. This CDR3 is built from 20 residues. Germline CDR1 MDHEN, CDR2 SYDVKM.

The V and J genes are TRBV12-5 and TRBJ2-1; TCRdb names TRBD1, which stays unverified in the absence of DNA. CDR1 is LGHNT and CDR2 is FRNRAP in the germline V gene. CDR3 length: 13 amino acids. The CDR3 region is CASGLEGDNEQFF.

CDR3 amino acids: CATSRARENGELFF. The chain couples TRBV15 to TRBJ2-2. Germline-derived CDR1 and CDR2 are LNHNV and YYDKDF (reference sequence). The CDR3 consists of 14 residues.

The chain recombines TRBV6-5 with TRBJ2-7; TCRdb gives TRBD1 as the D gene, but with no DNA this cannot be confirmed. CDR1 is MNHEY, CDR2 SVGAGI, per germline. The CDR3 spans 14 residues. The CDR3 spells CASSYQGPSYEQYF.

V is TRBV4-3 and J is TRBJ2-1. Germline V gene data show CDR1 as LGHNA and CDR2 as YSLEER. The CDR3 has 14 residues. CDR3 sequence: CASSQDAQYNEQFF.

The chain has TRBV6-5 and TRBJ2-1; TCRdb returns TRBD2, unconfirmable since there is no DNA. Looked up from germline, CDR1 is MNHEY and CDR2 is SVGAGI. The CDR3 has 14 residues. The CDR3: CASSYSEGSDEQFF.

This sequence joins TRBV4-3 and TRBJ2-3. This CDR3 region has 17 residues. In germline, CDR1 is LGHNA, CDR2 YSLEER. The CDR3 reads CASSQEGWGTLGDTQYF.

This chain connects TRBV20-1 to TRBJ1-2; the TCRdb D gene call, TRBD1, has no DNA to confirm it. CDR3 size: 11 residues. Germline V CDR1 and CDR2: DFQATT, SNEGSKA (reference sequence). CDR3 in amino acids: CSAREDRSYTF.

The CDR3 region is CASSYTGFTGELFF. The chain uses TRBV12-3 or TRBV12-4 and TRBJ2-2; checking the TCRdb D call of TRBD1 is not possible without DNA. The CDR3 is 14 amino acids.

This chain links TRBV6-5 with TRBJ2-6; without DNA, the TCRdb call of TRBD1 cannot be checked. The CDR3 totals 16 residues. In germline, CDR1 is MNHEY, CDR2 SVGAGI. CDR3 region: CASFGGGASGANVLTF.

This clonotype counts as medium-sized (0.01 to 0.1%) by frequency. Here the CDR3 reads CASSLWGQGTDTQYF. The V call is TRBV7-9, the J call TRBJ2-3; the D call of TRBD1 rests on TCRdb alone, since no DNA is present to check it. There are 15 residues in the CDR3. Germline CDR1 SEHNR, CDR2 FQNEAQ (reference sequence).

The chain recombines TRBV28 with TRBJ1-5; TCRdb calls TRBD1, which cannot be checked without DNA. This CDR3 has 16 amino acids. Germline V gives CDR1 MDHEN, CDR2 SYDVKM. The CDR3 sequence is CASSYNRGSSNQPQHF.

The chain couples TRBV27 to TRBJ2-3; there is no DNA to check the TCRdb D call of TRBD2. The CDR3 covers 14 residues. Germline CDR1 reads MNHEY; CDR2 reads SMNVEV (reference sequence). CDR3 protein: CASSDQHGGDTQYF.

The genes are TRBV29-1 and TRBJ2-1; there is no DNA to check the TCRdb D call of TRBD2. The CDR3 contains 16 residues. Germline CDR1 is SQVTM and CDR2 is ANQGSEA. This CDR3 is CSVEDASGSSYNEQFF.

The gene calls are TRBV18 and TRBJ2-1; TCRdb's D gene call, TRBD2, goes unchecked for lack of DNA. This CDR3 has 16 residues. Germline CDR1 and CDR2: KGHSH and LQKENI. CDR3 amino acids: CASSLSSGRVDNEQFF.

The CDR3 spells CASSFTGLGYNEQFF. The chain carries TRBV28 and TRBJ2-1; there is no DNA to check the TCRdb D call of TRBD2. Germline V lookup: CDR1 MDHEN, CDR2 SYDVKM. This CDR3 has 15 residues.

The chain couples TRBV7-7 to TRBJ2-1; TCRdb names TRBD2, which stays unverified in the absence of DNA. Germline assignment: CDR1 SSHAT and CDR2 FNYEAQ (reference sequence). The CDR3 has 20 amino acids. The chain's CDR3 is CASSLAPFSRASSGFGEQFF.

The chain uses TRBV13 and TRBJ2-2; TCRdb designates TRBD1, a call that cannot be tested without DNA. Germline lookup yields CDR1 PRHDT and CDR2 FYEKMQ (reference sequence). The CDR3 runs 18 residues. The CDR3 loop is CASSATPSRGGNTGELFF.